The 10 T cell receptor beta chains below come from one sample, sequenced in a study of shared clonotypes between healthy human individuals. Profiled with immunoSEQ multiplex PCR; TCRdb holds only in-frame clones, not every one. The sample consists of about 490,000 clones, around 78% of them appearing once. Source material: PBMCs. The receptors derive from a woman aged 40 to 50 in good health. Some clones in this sample may be carry-over from other donors' samples.

The V and J genes are TRBV2 and TRBJ1-4; the D is unclear. The CDR3 totals 11 residues. Germline V gives CDR1 SNHLY, CDR2 FYNNEI. V was pared by 4 bases and J by 6 bases, with 3 bases between. This chain's CDR3 is CASSGYEKLFF. Written as DNA, the CDR3 is TGTGCCAGCAGTGGGTATGAAAAACTGTTTTTT.

The chain has TRBV10-2 and TRBJ2-3, with TRBD2 identical over 10 bases. V lost 0 bases and J lost 2; bases outside the gene matches: 8. The CDR3 has 18 amino acids. CDR1 is WSHSY and CDR2 is SAAADI in the germline V gene. Here the CDR3 DNA reads TGCGCCAGCAGTGAGTCAATGGGAGCGGGAGGGCCCACAGATACGCAGTATTTT. The encoded protein is CASSESMGAGGPTDTQYF.

The genes are TRBV5-4 and TRBJ2-7; D is perhaps TRBD1 (6 bases). The CDR3 length is 14 residues. The germline V gene has CDR1 SGHNT and CDR2 YYREEE (reference sequence). The germline V and J ends were trimmed by 2 bases and 3 bases, with 12 bases remaining between them. The DNA of the CDR3 is TGTGCCAGCAGCTTCGAACAGGGATTCTACGAGCAGTACTTC. Its translation is CASSFEQGFYEQYF.

This clone was observed at least ten times. The genes are TRBV7-2 and TRBJ1-1; D perhaps matches TRBD1 (6 bases). Trimming left V 7 bases short and J 1 base short, with 10 bases between. CDR3 length: 13 amino acids. Germline values: CDR1 SGHTA, CDR2 FQGNSA. The CDR3 coding sequence is TGTGCCAGCATATGGACAGCGAACACTGAAGCTTTCTTT. As protein: CASIWTANTEAFF.

CDR3: CASSFFTGTGTTYEQYF. The CDR3 coding sequence is TGCGCCAGCAGCTTCTTCACCGGGACAGGGACAACCTACGAGCAGTACTTC. This rearrangement joins TRBV5-1 to TRBJ2-7, with TRBD1 matching 9 bases. CDR1 SGHRS and CDR2 YFSETQ come from the germline V gene. This CDR3 region has 17 residues. V lost 2 bases and J lost 2; bases outside the gene matches: 11.

This clone has at least ten counts. The chain links TRBV21-1 to TRBJ1-1. TRBV21-1 is marked as a pseudogene. This CDR3 is built from 16 residues. CDR3 bases: TGTGCCAGCAGCAAAGGCAGGGGGGGACTTCACACTGAAGCTTTCTTT. It is translated as CASSKGRGGLHTEAFF.

The chain combines TRBV5-1 with TRBJ2-7, with a weak D call TRBD1 (6 bases). The V end lost 4 bases, the J end lost 3 bases, and 17 bases lay between the germline ends. In germline, CDR1 is SGHRS, CDR2 YFSETQ. The CDR3 runs 15 residues. CDR3 amino acids: CASSPTAGDGYEQYF. In DNA, the CDR3 is TGCGCCAGCAGCCCCACCGCAGGGGACGGCTACGAGCAGTACTTC.

This chain uses TRBV18 with TRBJ1-4; 9 bases map to TRBD1. Per the germline V gene, CDR1 is KGHSH and CDR2 is LQKENI. V shed 6 bases, J shed 6 bases, and the junction held 5 bases outside the gene matches. The CDR3 runs to 14 residues. The CDR3 loop is CASSWTGADEKLFF. CDR3 sequence (DNA): TGTGCCAGCTCTTGGACAGGGGCGGATGAAAAACTGTTTTTT.

The chain is built from TRBV29-1 and TRBJ2-1; 15 nucleotides match TRBD2. This CDR3 region has 15 residues. The V gene end was trimmed by 0 bases and the J gene end by 6 bases; junction bases not matched to a gene: 0. Per the germline V gene, CDR1 is SQVTM and CDR2 is ANQGSEA. CDR3 DNA sequence: TGCAGCGTTGAAGAGGGACTAGCGGGAGGCAATGAGCAGTTCTTC. The encoded protein is CSVEEGLAGGNEQFF.

The rearrangement uses TRBV30 and TRBJ2-7; D is ambiguous. CDR1 is GTSNPN and CDR2 is SVGIG in the germline V gene (reference sequence). There are 15 residues in the CDR3. V lost 3 bases to trimming and J lost 5 bases, with 20 bases between them. The CDR3 coding sequence is TGTGCCTGGAGGGGTATGGGAAGTGGACCCCACGAGCAGTACTTC. It yields the protein CAWRGMGSGPHEQYF.